Listed below are T cell receptor beta chains from one sample, sequenced in a study of T-cell memory formation after mild COVID-19. From the 5' RACE reads, TCRdb called clonotypes with MiXCR, one entry per CDR3 protein. Of some 440,000 distinct CDR3 sequences in the sample, more than 20% were seen once. Material: PBMCs or a T cell subset sorted from them (not recorded which). These receptor sequences come from an adult woman who had mild COVID-19 (a few samples of this study predate the infection). Cell type and time point are not known. Each CDR3 is given without its conserved first and last residue. Each record gives: clone size, CDR3 length, J gene, V gene, CDR3 protein. Expanded clones get a size class; other rows say once, few or many, or leave the size out.

few | 14 | TRBJ1-5 | TRBV19 | ASRPQWGDSNQPQH
NA | 13 | TRBJ1-6 | TRBV7-9 | ASRTTGDYNSPLH
NA | 14 | TRBJ2-2 | TRBV7-9 | ASSRAGTGITGELF
NA | 12 | TRBJ1-6 | TRBV7-3 | ASSLGQLNSPLH
few | 11 | TRBJ2-1 | TRBV5-1 | ASSLVGANEQF
few | 13 | TRBJ1-6 | TRBV7-9 | ASSTTDRANSPLH
few | 12 | TRBJ2-1 | TRBV7-8 | ASSLAVGIREQF
NA | 12 | TRBJ1-4 | TRBV6-1 | ASTKQGAVEKLF
NA | 13 | TRBJ1-1 | TRBV7-6 | ASSSGMTVNTEAF
few | 15 | TRBJ2-2 | TRBV4-1 | ASSQGPREWLTGELF
NA | 12 | TRBJ2-3 | TRBV30 | AWSGQGNTDTQY
NA | 12 | TRBJ2-3 | TRBV6-5 | ASSPPRRGDTQY
NA | 12 | TRBJ1-3 | TRBV2 | ASTGQNIRNTIY
few | 11 | TRBJ2-2 | TRBV25-1 | ASSDGGARELF
NA | 9 | TRBJ2-5 | TRBV20-1 | SIAQGETQY
few | 13 | TRBJ2-7 | TRBV7-7 | ASSPTGSLASEQY
NA | 12 | TRBJ2-7 | TRBV29-1 | SVVGGKIRYEQY
NA | 13 | TRBJ2-1 | TRBV20-1 | SARDQSGRRDEQF
NA | 12 | TRBJ1-5 | TRBV19 | ATSSTGANQPQH
NA | 12 | TRBJ2-2 | TRBV6-5 | ASRLLASAGELF
few | 14 | TRBJ1-4 | TRBV7-3 | ASSPRRRVANEKLF
NA | 12 | TRBJ1-2 | TRBV7-9 | ASSSQGDIDGYT
NA | 12 | TRBJ1-1 | TRBV5-5 | ASRFDMGNTEAF
NA | 14 | TRBJ1-2 | TRBV20-1 | SARDLRTGTFYGYT
few | 16 | TRBJ2-1 | TRBV7-8 | ASSPEAGTISPYNEQF
few | 13 | TRBJ1-3 | TRBV9 | ASSVDSFRGNTIY
NA | 10 | TRBJ2-2 | TRBV6-2/TRBV6-3 | ASSYSTSALR
NA | 9 | TRBJ2-5 | TRBV29-1 | SVDRRETQY
NA | 13 | TRBJ2-1 | TRBV5-1 | ASSQTSASYNEQF
NA | 9 | TRBJ1-1 | TRBV20-1 | SAMTPSKAF
NA | 12 | TRBJ1-2 | TRBV12-3/TRBV12-4 | ASSLDGGHYGYT
few | 9 | TRBJ1-5 | TRBV20-1 | SASPDGPQH
NA | 11 | TRBJ1-1 | TRBV24-1 | ATSDLQGSYAF
once | 14 | TRBJ2-6 | TRBV5-5 | ASSLLSGPGANVLT
NA | 12 | TRBJ1-6 | TRBV15 | ATSPQGYNSPLH
NA | 10 | TRBJ1-6 | TRBV30 | AWSRPFETLH
NA | 13 | TRBJ2-7 | TRBV14 | ASYISGRGSYEQY
once | 15 | TRBJ2-5 | TRBV14 | ASSQDRLAGSQETQY
NA | 13 | TRBJ1-1 | TRBV9 | ASSEAGEGLAEAF
many | 12 | TRBJ2-7 | TRBV18 | ASSLTTGGYEQY
many | 13 | TRBJ2-1 | TRBV18 | ASSPRGSSYNEQF
NA | 10 | TRBJ2-5 | TRBV15 | ATSRYQETQY
NA | 13 | TRBJ1-5 | TRBV4-1 | ASSGSGGGNQPQH
NA | 11 | TRBJ2-5 | TRBV2 | ASIRGNQETQY
once | 14 | TRBJ1-5 | TRBV9 | DSSGHMRGSNQPQH
NA | 12 | TRBJ1-6 | TRBV12-3/TRBV12-4 | ASSLETHNSPLH
NA | 12 | TRBJ1-2 | TRBV11-2 | ASSFDRGPYGYT
few | 14 | TRBJ2-1 | TRBV7-2 | ASSWGSGSPRNEQF